This TCR beta chain appears in the sequencing data of a study of beta chain features in type 1 diabetes. Study-wide results and limits: PCR could preferentially amplify shorter templates, alike in patients and controls. The analysis here could not establish whether HLA type shapes TCRB rearrangement. For type 1 diabetes patients, VDJ junctions showed fewer insertions and more deletions.

Trimming removed 4 bases from V and 4 bases from J; junction bases left unmatched: 3. CDR1 SNHLY and CDR2 FYNNEI come from the germline V gene. The CDR3 runs to 15 residues. A few counts support this clone. Its antigen is as yet unknown. Sequencing targeted expressed TCRB transcripts, as all isolated RNA had been reverse transcribed. This table comes from immunoSEQ multiplex PCR, and its TCRdb copy is limited to in-frame clones, with some not included. In the table there are fewer than 400,000 clones, 8% of which are singletons. Each of the sorted populations had a purity greater than 95%. This receptor was identified in a woman younger than 30 in good health. The material sequenced was central memory CD4+ T cells from blood. V is TRBV2 and J is TRBJ2-5; 13 bases fit TRBD2. CDR3 DNA sequence: TGTGCCAGCAGTGGGGGACTAGCGGGATTAGAGACCCAGTACTTC. Encoded protein: CASSGGLAGLETQYF.